This TCR beta chain was recorded in a study of T cell changes during pregnancy in multiple sclerosis (dated by TCRdb to 2018 to 2020). Regarding the complete study: In women with multiple sclerosis, the researchers looked at how the T cell repertoire shifted as pregnancy progressed.

For CDR1 and CDR2, the germline V gene lists SGHRS and YFSETQ. Germline trimming amounts to 2 bases on V and 0 bases on J, with 2 as the count of junction bases outside the gene matches. From its cysteine to its phenylalanine, the CDR3 spans 15 amino acids. Kept here is only the CDR3 DNA, which spans 45 bases and is read in frame from base 1. With regard to this clone: The target of this receptor is not known. No quality values exist for individual bases; no much larger clone is one base distant.

The library was built by means of the immunoSEQ multiplex PCR assay. Here the immuneACCESS table is served through TCRdb, limited to in-frame sequences with V and J called. Missing clones are a known gap in these copies; in checked studies unresolved V genes cover under half, and the rest lacks a known reason. Across this sample there are roughly 75,000 clones, with around 92% seen only once. Roughly 2.1% of the sample is in the top ten clones. The chain employs TRBV5-1 and TRBJ2-1; the junction holds 7 bases that match TRBD2. The specimen was peripheral blood, collected in the third trimester of pregnancy. This clonotype was sampled from a female donor in good health, enrolled as a control in a pregnancy study. The DNA is TGCGCCAGCAGCTTTTTAGCGGGCTCCTACAATGAGCAGTTCTTC. Its product reads: CASSFLAGSYNEQFF.